This section outlines one T cell receptor beta chain sequence together with its context. This receptor's antigen is unknown. The record has no base qualities; no much larger clone is one base away. What this sample's time point label stands for: less than five weeks on oral tofacitinib. Reading the label with the study, this specimen's treatment or condition is: oral pan-JAK inhibitor, 5-10 mg twice daily. Lesional scalp punch biopsies and peripheral blood were obtained from alopecia areata patients. PBMCs were isolated by density centrifugation and stained for CD3, CD4 and CD8, and CD4+ and CD8+ T cells were sorted on a FACSAria. The sample comes from a study of CD8+ T cells in alopecia areata (dated by TCRdb to between 2017 and 2018). Background on the whole study: Treated patients were enrolled in an open-label pilot trial of oral tofacitinib, 5 to 10 mg twice daily, for moderate-to-severe alopecia areata. Scalp clonality was compared among normal scalp (n=4), patchy alopecia areata scalp (n=8), and alopecia totalis/universalis scalp (n=8). RNA came from the PAXgene miRNA kit for fixed scalp, the miRNeasy kit for PBMCs, and the RNeasy kit for mouse skin. Patients stayed on tofacitinib for 6 to 18 months and then had 6 months of follow-up off drug so that delayed response and recurrence could be assessed. The SALT score, which quantifies the percentage of affected scalp surface area, was used to measure disease severity in treated patients. Human TCRbeta sequencing covered scalp tissue and sorted CD4+ and CD8+ peripheral blood T cells from patchy and totalis/universalis alopecia areata patients and healthy controls. Biopsies were taken from tofacitinib-treated patients at baseline and at 4 and 24 weeks of treatment, and a later scalp biopsy was taken in several of the tofacitinib-treated patients. immunoSEQ multiplex PCR using 35 Vbeta forward primers and 13 Jbeta reverse primers was used to amplify TCRbeta CDR3 regions. High-throughput TCRbeta sequencing was used to examine T cell clonal expansion in alopecia areata in both the C3H/HeJ mouse model and human patients. General study outcomes and caveats: During tofacitinib treatment, many expanded lesional clones remained in scalp and blood, and this persistence may partly explain relapse after treatment is stopped. Because the treated cohort was small and included a single nonresponder, larger studies are needed to assess links between baseline CD8+ expansion and response. Tofacitinib significantly decreased scalp clonality and the number of expanded CD8+ clones among the top 100 scalp clones. Lesional scalp, especially in alopecia totalis/universalis, showed higher clonality and more expanded CD8+ clones than normal scalp, suggesting antigenic drive. Resident alphabeta T cells in normal human skin are also sequenced, complicating scalp TCR repertoire analysis, unlike mouse skin dominated by gammadelta T cells. TCR sequences shared between patients were less clear than in mice, possibly partly because of HLA diversity in the patient population.

To prepare the library, the immunoSEQ multiplex PCR assay was applied. To provide template for TCR sequencing, every sample had RNA extracted and reverse transcribed into cDNA. First-strand cDNA was synthesized using SuperScript III with a 2:1 mix of oligo-dT and random hexamers. Amplification bias was assessed with a synthetic immune receptor repertoire, and residual bias was removed computationally. In the paper's pipeline: After raw reads were preprocessed to remove errors, the CDR3 was defined following IMGT conventions as running from the conserved cysteine to phenylalanine. Clonality was computed as 1 minus the Shannon entropy, with the entropy normalized by log2 of the number of productive unique TCRs. CD4 or CD8 identity of scalp clones was inferred by cross-referencing scalp TCRbeta sequences with sorted blood CD4 and CD8 repertoires. As stored in TCRdb, this immuneACCESS dataset retains in-frame rearrangements with V and J assigned. A fraction of the clones does not appear; measured against another copy, unresolved V genes explain less than half of the discrepancy, and the remainder lacks a known reason. V and J calls and clone size are given by that table; D and trimming were obtained from the DNA. The sample table lists a few hundred thousand clones, about 57% of them with a count of one. The leading ten clones occupy around 1.5% of the sample.

According to the germline V gene, CDR1 reads LGHNA and CDR2 reads YSLEER. Trimming takes 1 base off V and 9 bases off J; junction bases not matched to a gene: 5. The CDR3 has 16 amino acids, counting the end cysteine and phenylalanine. Just CDR3 DNA is preserved here, 48 bases in frame from base 1. The sequence was collected from a human donor with alopecia areata. Sequencing was performed on CD4+ T cells sorted from blood, taken at week 4, from a patient treated with tofacitinib. The V and J genes are TRBV4-3 and TRBJ2-1; 14 junctional bases match TRBD2. At the DNA level, the sequence is TGCGCCAGCAGCCAAGCCTTGACTAGCGGGGGGGGTGAGCAGTTCTTC. Its product reads: CASSQALTSGGGEQFF.